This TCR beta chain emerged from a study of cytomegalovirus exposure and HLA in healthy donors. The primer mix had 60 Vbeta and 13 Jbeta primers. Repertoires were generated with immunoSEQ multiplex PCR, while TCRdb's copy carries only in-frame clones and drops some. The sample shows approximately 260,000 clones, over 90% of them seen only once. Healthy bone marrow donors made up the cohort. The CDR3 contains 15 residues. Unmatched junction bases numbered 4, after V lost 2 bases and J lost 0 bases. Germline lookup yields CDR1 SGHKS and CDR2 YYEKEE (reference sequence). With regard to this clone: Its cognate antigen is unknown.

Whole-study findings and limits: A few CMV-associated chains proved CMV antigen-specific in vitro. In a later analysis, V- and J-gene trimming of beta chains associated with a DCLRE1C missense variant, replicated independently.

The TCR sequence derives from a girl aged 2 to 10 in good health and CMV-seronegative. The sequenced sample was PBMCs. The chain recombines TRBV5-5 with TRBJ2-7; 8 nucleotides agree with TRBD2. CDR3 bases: TGTGCCAGCAGCTTTTCCGGGAGGGCCTCCTACGAGCAGTACTTC. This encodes CASSFSGRASYEQYF.